Below, 25 T cell receptor beta chains from the same sample are listed, as sequenced in a study of T cells in localized non-small cell lung cancer. Sequencing used immunoSEQ multiplex PCR; TCRdb keeps in-frame clones, though not all of them. Of 30,000 to 40,000 clones listed, roughly three quarters are singletons. The sequencing used peripheral blood, collected before any cancer treatment. These receptors were obtained from a male donor older than 55 with stage II squamous cell lung carcinoma.

The chain carries TRBV9 and TRBJ2-1; D is unclear. This CDR3 spans 15 amino acids. V lost 3 bases to trimming and J lost 4 bases, with 14 bases between them. Germline CDR1 is SGDLS and CDR2 is YYNGEE. This CDR3 reads CASSGRTDLYNEQFF. CDR3 in DNA: TGTGCCAGCAGCGGACGGACGGACCTATACAATGAGCAGTTCTTC.

This rearrangement joins TRBV6-5 to TRBJ1-1; 7 nucleotides line up with TRBD1. In germline, CDR1 is MNHEY, CDR2 SVGAGI. V shed 7 bases and J 0 bases; nucleotides not matched to a gene: 2. The CDR3 has 13 amino acids. DNA for the CDR3: TGTGCCAGCAATGGACAGGTGAACACTGAAGCTTTCTTT. It translates to CASNGQVNTEAFF.

V gene TRBV7-9 combines with J gene TRBJ2-3; TRBD1 agrees at 8 bases. CDR1 and CDR2 (germline): SEHNR, FQNEAQ (reference sequence). This CDR3 contains 16 residues. V shed 5 bases, J shed 1 base, and the junction held 8 bases outside the gene matches. The chain's CDR3 is CASSQRQGLGTDTQYF. CDR3 coding DNA: TGTGCCAGCAGCCAACGACAGGGGTTGGGCACAGATACGCAGTATTTT.

V is TRBV7-8 and J is TRBJ2-3, with D unresolved. Between the trimmed V and J ends, which lost 4 bases and 0 bases, there was a span of 14 bases. The CDR3 contains 16 residues. The V gene's germline CDR1 is SGHVS and CDR2 FQNEAQ. The CDR3, as DNA: TGTGCCAGCAGCTCTCAAGGGTGGGTTAGCACAGATACGCAGTATTTT. This encodes CASSSQGWVSTDTQYF.

The V gene is TRBV29-1, the J gene TRBJ1-1, with TRBD1 as a possible D gene (5 bases). CDR1 and CDR2 (germline): SQVTM, ANQGSEA. CDR3 length equals 14 residues. The V and J ends lost 4 bases and 4 bases respectively, with 16 bases between them. The CDR3 DNA is TGCAGCGTTGGAGATAACGCCGGGGGCACTGAAGCTTTCTTT. As protein: CSVGDNAGGTEAFF.

This clone was seen just once. The chain combines TRBV21-1 with TRBJ2-5; the D call in the table, TRBD2, was not verified against the DNA. TRBV21-1 constitutes a pseudogene. This CDR3 has 18 amino acids. CDR3 protein: CASSTYLEMTSGKETQYF. The CDR3 DNA follows: TGTGCCAGCAGCACATACCTAGAGATGACTAGCGGGAAGGAGACCCAGTACTTC.

CDR3 nucleotide sequence: TGTGCCACCAGCAGAGATTCAAGAAACTACGAGCAGTACTTC. It yields the protein CATSRDSRNYEQYF. The chain recombines TRBV15 with TRBJ2-7; D ambiguous. The V end lost 0 bases, the J end lost 3 bases, and 9 bases lay between the germline ends. The CDR3 runs to 14 residues. Germline CDR1 is LNHNV and CDR2 is YYDKDF (reference sequence).

This rearrangement joins TRBV7-9 to TRBJ1-1, with D uncertain. The CDR3 sequence is 13 residues long. The germline V and J ends were trimmed by 4 bases and 6 bases, with 12 bases remaining between them. Germline-derived CDR1 and CDR2 are SEHNR and FQNEAQ (reference sequence). CDR3 residues: CASSSLRMAEAFF. For the CDR3, the DNA is TGTGCCAGCAGCTCTCTGAGAATGGCTGAAGCTTTCTTT.

This clone has only one observation. The rearrangement links TRBV19 to TRBJ2-2, with 7 bases identical to TRBD2. The germline V gene has CDR1 LNHDA and CDR2 SQIVND (reference sequence). With 7 bases clipped from V and 4 bases from J, the junction kept 3 bases outside the gene matches. The CDR3 loop spans 13 amino acids. CDR3 DNA sequence: TGTGCCAGTAAGGCTAGCGGCACCGGGGAGCTGTTTTTT. Its translation is CASKASGTGELFF.

The chain carries TRBV7-9 and TRBJ2-5, with a possible D match to TRBD2 (5 bases). V was shortened by 1 base and J by 0 bases, with 12 bases between the two germline ends. Germline CDR1 SEHNR, CDR2 FQNEAQ (reference sequence). The CDR3 is 16 residues long. CDR3 loop: CASSLGSGGYQETQYF. In DNA form, the CDR3 reads TGTGCCAGCAGCTTAGGATCTGGCGGGTACCAAGAGACCCAGTACTTC. Based on the CDR3 plus reference TRBV7-9 and TRBJ2-5, the full variable domain is DTGVSQNPRHKITKRGQNVTFRCDPISEHNRLYWYRQTLGQGPEFLTYFQNEAQLEKSRLLSDRFSAERPKGSFSTLEIQRTEQGDSAMYLCASSLGSGGYQETQYFGPGTRLLVL.

The CDR3 is CAWSVQSGNQPQHF. The DNA of the CDR3 is TGTGCCTGGAGTGTACAATCTGGGAATCAGCCCCAGCATTTT. The rearrangement uses TRBV30 and TRBJ1-5; D remains unclear. CDR1 is GTSNPN, CDR2 SVGIG, per germline (reference sequence). This CDR3 comprises 14 residues. The V end was cut by 0 bases, the J end by 4 bases, with 10 bases between.

The rearrangement uses TRBV5-1 and TRBJ1-1; 7 bases are a match to TRBD1. Germline V gene data show CDR1 as SGHRS and CDR2 as YFSETQ. The CDR3 has 14 amino acids. V shed 3 bases and J 1 base; nucleotides not matched to a gene: 3. In DNA form, the CDR3 reads TGCGCCAGCAGCTCAAGACAGGGGAACACTGAAGCTTTCTTT. Encoded protein: CASSSRQGNTEAFF.

The chain links TRBV19 to TRBJ2-3; 9 bases align to TRBD1. Germline V gene data show CDR1 as LNHDA and CDR2 as SQIVND (reference sequence). The CDR3 extends over 17 amino acids. The J segment lost 3 bases and the V segment lost 9 bases, leaving 16 bases of the junction unmatched. CDR3 sequence: CARVRAGDRARTDTQYF. CDR3 DNA: TGTGCCAGAGTGCGGGCTGGGGACAGGGCTCGTACAGATACGCAGTATTTT. The full variable domain, in which reference TRBV19 and TRBJ2-3 provide the parts outside the CDR3, is DGGITQSPKYLFRKEGQNVTLSCEQNLNHDAMYWYRQDPGQGLRLIYYSQIVNDFQKGDIAEGYSVSREKKESFPLTVTSAQKNPTAFYLCARVRAGDRARTDTQYFGPGTRLTVL.

The CDR3 region is CASSLGPTGEETQYF. The CDR3 DNA is TGCGCCAGCAGCTTGGGCCCTACGGGGGAAGAGACCCAGTACTTC. V usage is TRBV5-1 and J usage is TRBJ2-5; possibly TRBD2 for D (6 bases). Trimming stripped 0 bases from V and 3 bases from J, with 12 bases between. The CDR3 length is 15 residues. CDR1 and CDR2 from the germline V gene are SGHRS and YFSETQ. The whole variable domain, remainder taken from reference TRBV5-1 and TRBJ2-5, is KAGVTQTPRYLIKTRGQQVTLSCSPISGHRSVSWYQQTPGQGLQFLFEYFSETQRNKGNFPGRFSGRQFSNSRSEMNVSTLELGDSALYLCASSLGPTGEETQYFGPGTRLLVL.

The chain joins TRBV25-1 to TRBJ2-7; perhaps TRBD2 as D (5 bases). The CDR3 runs to 13 residues. Germline V lookup: CDR1 MGHDK, CDR2 SYGVNS. V was pared by 0 bases and J by 5 bases, with 8 bases between. The CDR3 DNA reads TGTGCCAGCAGTGAATATGGAGGACACGAGCAGTACTTC. This codes for CASSEYGGHEQYF.

The chain recombines TRBV5-8 with TRBJ2-4; D is undetermined. The CDR3 has 11 amino acids. Between the trimmed V and J ends, which lost 0 bases and 9 bases, there was a span of 4 bases. Germline V gives CDR1 SGHTS, CDR2 YDEGEE. The CDR3 DNA reads TGTGCCAGCAGCTTGGCCGGCATTCAGTACTTC. Its protein is CASSLAGIQYF.

The chain joins TRBV5-1 to TRBJ2-7; TRBD2 matches at 10 bases. The CDR3 sequence is 16 residues long. J lost 7 bases, V lost 2 bases, and 12 bases had no gene match. Germline-derived CDR1 and CDR2 are SGHRS and YFSETQ. The CDR3 loop reads CASSLTTSGLPREQYF. The DNA of the CDR3 is TGCGCCAGCAGCTTAACGACTAGCGGGCTGCCTAGGGAGCAGTACTTC. Using reference TRBV5-1 and TRBJ2-7 for the parts outside the CDR3, the full variable domain is KAGVTQTPRYLIKTRGQQVTLSCSPISGHRSVSWYQQTPGQGLQFLFEYFSETQRNKGNFPGRFSGRQFSNSRSEMNVSTLELGDSALYLCASSLTTSGLPREQYFGPGTRLTVT.

The chain carries TRBV5-1 and TRBJ1-2; 8 nucleotides align to TRBD1. With V trimmed by 4 bases and J by 7 bases, 12 bases remained unmatched. Germline CDR1 and CDR2: SGHRS and YFSETQ. The CDR3 length is 15 residues. In nucleotides, the CDR3 is TGCGCCAGCAGCACCGGGACAGGAATCCGAGTTGGCTACACCTTC. As protein: CASSTGTGIRVGYTF.

The chain uses TRBV7-9 and TRBJ2-7, with D tentatively TRBD1 (6 bases). CDR1 and CDR2 (germline): SEHNR, FQNEAQ (reference sequence). With 3 bases removed from V and 5 bases from J, the gap between germline ends came to 14 bases. The CDR3 extends over 14 amino acids. CDR3 loop: CASSFPGVLDEQYF. CDR3 DNA: TGTGCCAGCAGCTTTCCAGGGGTTCTAGACGAGCAGTACTTC.

This clone showed up just a few times. This chain connects TRBV7-9 to TRBJ1-2; D may be TRBD1 (5 bases). Per germline, CDR1 SEHNR and CDR2 FQNEAQ (reference sequence). V lost 0 bases, J lost 2 bases, and 16 bases lay in between. The CDR3 has 17 amino acids. In DNA, the CDR3 is TGTGCCAGCAGCTTAGCGAACGTAGGGAGGACAAACTATGGCTACACCTTC. This codes for CASSLANVGRTNYGYTF.

This chain uses TRBV6-5 with TRBJ2-1, with D unresolved. The CDR3 spans 12 residues. Germline lookup yields CDR1 MNHEY and CDR2 SVGAGI. The V end was cut by 2 bases, the J end by 5 bases, with 4 bases between. Written as DNA, the CDR3 is TGTGCCAGCAGTTACCTAAACAATGAGCAGTTCTTC. Translation gives CASSYLNNEQFF.

As regards this clone: Additional DNA sequences in this sample encode the identical CDR3. The rearrangement links TRBV7-3 to TRBJ2-5; D uncertain. The CDR3 contains 14 residues. Germline values: CDR1 SGHTA, CDR2 FQGTGA. Trimming removed 5 bases at V and 1 base at J, with 11 bases between. The CDR3 DNA is TGTGCCAGCAGCCCAACCGGCCTCCAAGAGACCCAGTACTTC. Translation gives CASSPTGLQETQYF.

The chain uses TRBV5-1 and TRBJ2-2; possible D gene TRBD1, 5 bases. V was cut by 4 bases and J by 6 bases, with 10 bases left in between. The germline gives CDR1 SGHRS, CDR2 YFSETQ. The CDR3 extends over 13 amino acids. CDR3 nucleotides: TGCGCCAGCAGCCCACAGGCTGCCGGGGAGCTGTTTTTT. Amino acid sequence: CASSPQAAGELFF.

The V and J genes are TRBV30 and TRBJ2-3; possible D gene TRBD1, 5 bases. This CDR3 spans 15 amino acids. Deletions cut 6 bases from V and 0 bases from J, with 16 bases between. Germline CDR1 and CDR2: GTSNPN and SVGIG (reference sequence). CDR3 DNA: TGTGCCTGTAAAGGGGCCCGCAGGAGCACAGATACGCAGTATTTT. Its protein product is CACKGARRSTDTQYF. Variable domain in full (rest from reference TRBV30 and TRBJ2-3): SQTIHQWPATLVQPVGSPLSLECTVEGTSNPNLYWYRQAAGRGLQLLFYSVGIGQISSEVPQNLSASRPQDRQFILSSKKLLLSDSGFYLCACKGARRSTDTQYFGPGTRLTVL.

This chain links TRBV5-1 with TRBJ2-7, with D tentatively TRBD1 or TRBD2 (5 bases each). The V gene's germline CDR1 is SGHRS and CDR2 YFSETQ. V lost 4 bases to trimming and J lost 9 bases, with 17 bases between them. This CDR3 has 13 residues. The CDR3 loop reads CASSPRDPPPQYF. In nucleotides, the CDR3 is TGCGCCAGCAGCCCACGGGACCCGCCGCCGCAGTACTTC.